These 31 T cell receptor beta chains share one sample of origin, sequenced in a study of T-cell memory formation after mild COVID-19. One entry per CDR3 protein results from TCRdb running MiXCR on the 5' RACE reads. The table includes 250,000 to 400,000 distinct CDR3 sequences, around an eighth detected once. The sequenced sample consisted of PBMCs or a T cell subset sorted from them (not recorded which). The receptors stem from a man aged 18 to 29 who had mild COVID-19 (a few samples of this study predate the infection). Cell type and time point are not known.

The chain joins TRBV12-5 to TRBJ2-2, with TRBD1 matching over 10 bases. The CDR3 consists of 15 residues. Germline V gene lookup returns CDR1 LGHNT and CDR2 FRNRAP. V was clipped by 7 bases and J by 3 bases; unmatched bases: 5. The CDR3 DNA sequence: TGTGCTAGTGCCTGGGGACAGGGGTACACCGGGGAGCTGTTTTTT. Amino acids: CASAWGQGYTGELFF. The variable domain in full, with the rest retrieved from reference TRBV12-5 and TRBJ2-2, is DARVTQTPRHKVTEMGQEVTMRCQPILGHNTVFWYRQTMMQGLELLAYFRNRAPLDDSGMPKDRFSAEMPDATLATLKIQPSEPRDSAVYFCASAWGQGYTGELFFGEGSRLTVL.

The CDR3 loop is CASGRILTDTQYF. The CDR3 nucleotides read TGTGCCAGCGGACGGATACTCACAGATACGCAGTATTTT. V and J are TRBV6-5 and TRBJ2-3; D is unresolved. V was trimmed by 8 bases and J by 2 bases, leaving 11 bases between them. The germline V gene has CDR1 MNHEY and CDR2 SVGAGI. This CDR3 comprises 13 residues.

This clonotype was seen a few times. At one end, the junction sequence differs from germline, possibly due to a read error. For the CDR3, the DNA is TGTGCCAGCAGTCTTGACAGGGACGTTAGGGTCTTC. This sequence encodes CASSLDRDVRVF. The J gene is TRBJ2-1, the V gene TRBV12-3 or TRBV12-4; 7 nucleotides align to TRBD1. This CDR3 is 12 amino acids long.

This clonotype was observed a handful of times. The rearrangement links TRBV11-2 to TRBJ2-3; 7 nucleotides line up with TRBD1. The CDR3 has 15 amino acids. Trimming removed 10 bases from V and 2 bases from J; junction bases left unmatched: 12. The germline CDR1 and CDR2 sequences are SGHAT and FQNNGV. CDR3 sequence reads: CATSTGYFTTDTQYF. The CDR3 DNA is TGTGCCACCTCGACAGGGTATTTCACCACAGATACGCAGTATTTT.

This clonotype was observed once. The chain uses TRBV4-1 and TRBJ1-2, with 7 nucleotides matching TRBD1. Unmatched junction bases numbered 7, after V lost 1 base and J lost 2 bases. The CDR3 has 16 amino acids. The V gene's germline CDR1 is MGHRA and CDR2 YSYEKL. The CDR3 spells CASSQGRGGSNYGYTF. The CDR3 bases are TGCGCCAGCAGCCAAGGTAGAGGGGGCTCCAACTATGGCTACACCTTC.

The chain carries TRBV28 and TRBJ2-2; the match to TRBD1 covers 10 bases. Trimming took 6 bases from V and 5 from J; bases not matched to a gene: 3. Germline-derived CDR1 and CDR2 are MDHEN and SYDVKM. This CDR3 comprises 14 residues. The CDR3 coding sequence is TGTGCCAGCAGGGACAGGGGGACTACCGGGGAGCTGTTTTTT. It encodes CASRDRGTTGELFF. Full variable domain (rest looked up from reference TRBV28 and TRBJ2-2): DVKVTQSSRYLVKRTGEKVFLECVQDMDHENMFWYRQDPGLGLRLIYFSYDVKMKEKGDIPEGYSVSREKKERFSLILESASTNQTSMYLCASRDRGTTGELFFGEGSRLTVL.

CDR3 sequence reads: CASSYQAGTQYF. The DNA of the CDR3 is TGTGCCAGCAGCTACCAGGCCGGGACCCAGTACTTC. The chain joins TRBV7-8 to TRBJ2-5; D is ambiguous. V lost 4 bases and J lost 7, with 10 bases in between. CDR1 and CDR2 (germline): SGHVS, FQNEAQ. This CDR3 is built from 12 residues.

This clonotype was picked up a small number of times. The chain is built from TRBV20-1 and TRBJ2-5; no clear D gene. This CDR3 region has 15 residues. Germline-derived CDR1 and CDR2 are DFQATT and SNEGSKA (reference sequence). V lost 1 base and J 1 base, leaving 13 bases between the germline ends. CDR3 nucleotide sequence: TGCAGTGCTAGAGGTGCCCCTAGGTCCCAAGAGACCCAGTACTTC. This encodes CSARGAPRSQETQYF.

Many counts were recorded for this clonotype. This chain joins TRBV12-3 or TRBV12-4 and TRBJ1-1; TRBD1 might be the D (6 bases). V was shortened by 4 bases and J by 11 bases, with 11 bases between the two germline ends. The CDR3 contains 11 residues. The CDR3 loop reads CASSSYRAAFF. In DNA, the CDR3 is TGTGCCAGCAGTTCCTACAGGGCGGCTTTCTTT.

This clonotype was counted only a few times. This sequence joins TRBV20-1 and TRBJ1-2; TRBD1 might be the D (5 bases). The V gene lost 3 bases and the J gene lost 6 bases, with 14 bases spanning the gap. Germline CDR1 is DFQATT and CDR2 is SNEGSKA (reference sequence). The CDR3 runs 13 residues. CDR3 in amino acids: CSASVTGEDGYTF. The CDR3 coding sequence is TGCAGTGCTAGTGTGACGGGGGAGGATGGCTACACCTTC.

The rearrangement links TRBV20-1 to TRBJ1-1; no definite D call. The CDR3 totals 13 residues. The V and J ends lost 2 bases and 6 bases respectively, with 13 bases between them. Germline V gives CDR1 DFQATT, CDR2 SNEGSKA (reference sequence). The CDR3 nucleotides read TGCAGTGCTAGATCGCGGGCAGTGGCTGAAGCTTTCTTT. Encoded protein: CSARSRAVAEAFF.

This clonotype came up a few times. The rearrangement joins TRBV7-6 to TRBJ1-2; D perhaps matches TRBD1 (5 bases). CDR3 length: 16 residues. Germline V gene lookup returns CDR1 SGHVS and CDR2 FNYEAQ. V was clipped by 5 bases and J by 4 bases, with 20 bases between them. The CDR3 coding sequence is TGTGCCAGCAGCCCCCCCGGGCAGGGTGTCGGCTATGGCTACACCTTC. Protein: CASSPPGQGVGYGYTF.

The chain joins TRBV9 to TRBJ2-7, with D possibly called TRBD1 or TRBD2 (5 bases each). The CDR3 runs 15 residues. The germline gives CDR1 SGDLS, CDR2 YYNGEE. The V gene lost 0 bases and the J gene lost 1 base, with 11 bases spanning the gap. This chain's CDR3 is CASSVGPGPSYEQYF. For the CDR3, the DNA is TGTGCCAGCAGCGTAGGCCCGGGACCGTCCTACGAGCAGTACTTC.

This clonotype was recorded at least ten times. This chain uses TRBV12-3 or TRBV12-4 with TRBJ2-3, with 8 bases aligning to TRBD2. The CDR3 length is 15 residues. With V trimmed by 2 bases and J by 1 base, 2 bases remained unmatched. CDR3 nucleotide sequence: TGTGCCAGCAGTTTATGGCGGGGGGGCACAGATACGCAGTATTTT. The encoded protein is CASSLWRGGTDTQYF.

V and J are TRBV7-6 and TRBJ2-1, with D maybe TRBD2 (5 bases). The tail of the sequence fits TRBJ2-5 better, so the J call may be wrong. The CDR3 runs to 15 residues. In germline, CDR1 is SGHVS, CDR2 FNYEAQ. The CDR3 reads CASSLDVRVSETQYF. Written as DNA, the CDR3 is TGTGCCAGCAGCTTAGATGTGAGGGTCAGCGAGACCCAGTACTTC.

V is TRBV12-3 or TRBV12-4 and J is TRBJ1-2; no clear D. The CDR3 totals 14 residues. Trimming pared 10 bases from V and 0 bases from J, leaving 15 bases between. CDR3 DNA sequence: TGTGCCACGGTCCTCCGGGCAGCTAACTATGGCTACACCTTC. Its translation is CATVLRAANYGYTF.

The gene calls are TRBV5-4 and TRBJ2-7; 14 nucleotides line up with TRBD2. Germline CDR1 reads SGHNT; CDR2 reads YYREEE (reference sequence). Trimming cost V 0 bases and J 3 bases; bases outside gene matches: 2. This CDR3 has 16 amino acids. The CDR3 sequence: CASSLGLAGGLYEQYV. The DNA for the CDR3 is TGTGCCAGCAGCTTGGGACTAGCGGGGGGGCTCTACGAGCAGTACGTC.

The chain employs TRBV18 and TRBJ2-7, with TRBD2 matching over 7 bases. The V segment lost 6 bases and the J segment 3 bases; nucleotides outside the gene matches: 5. Germline CDR1 is KGHSH and CDR2 is LQKENI. The CDR3 has 13 amino acids. The CDR3 loop is CASSRWGGYEQYF. The CDR3 DNA reads as TGTGCCAGCTCGAGGTGGGGGGGCTACGAGCAGTACTTC.

The V gene is TRBV15, the J gene TRBJ2-7; 9 positions match TRBD2. Germline CDR1 and CDR2: LNHNV and YYDKDF (reference sequence). The junction had 6 bases not matched to a gene; V was cut back by 0 bases and J by 6 bases. The CDR3 runs 15 residues. The CDR3 loop is CATSRDYGTSPEQYV. CDR3 nucleotide sequence: TGTGCCACCAGCAGAGATTATGGGACTAGCCCCGAGCAGTACGTC.

This clonotype was observed at least ten times. CDR3 protein: CASSYSGWDEQFF. The CDR3 DNA is TGTGCCAGCAGTTACTCCGGGTGGGATGAGCAGTTCTTC. The V gene is TRBV6-5, the J gene TRBJ2-1; D gene ambiguous. The germline CDR1 and CDR2 sequences are MNHEY and SVGAGI. The CDR3 has 13 residues. Trimming removed 0 bases at V and 8 bases at J, with 8 bases between.

The chain joins TRBV10-3 to TRBJ1-2; TRBD1 agrees at 7 bases. Germline values: CDR1 ENHRY, CDR2 SYGVKD. With V trimmed by 11 bases and J by 2 bases, 8 bases remained unmatched. The CDR3 loop spans 13 amino acids. Written as DNA, the CDR3 is TGTGCCGGCGCAGGGGGAAAAAACTATGGCTACACCTTC. Its translation: CAGAGGKNYGYTF.

The chain is built from TRBV4-3 and TRBJ2-2; 11 bases map to TRBD2. With 4 bases clipped from V and 4 bases from J, the junction kept 8 bases outside the gene matches. CDR3 size: 17 residues. Germline loops: CDR1 LGHNA, CDR2 YSLEER. Written as DNA, the CDR3 is TGCGCCAGCAGCCTCCGGCTAGCGGGGGGTGGCACCGGGGAGCTGTTTTTT. The encoded protein is CASSLRLAGGGTGELFF.

The rearrangement uses TRBV18 and TRBJ1-1, with 8 bases that match TRBD1. This CDR3 contains 15 residues. Germline V gene data show CDR1 as KGHSH and CDR2 as LQKENI. V was clipped by 3 bases and J by 5 bases; unmatched bases: 8. This CDR3 reads CASSPSRTGHTEAFF. CDR3 in DNA: TGTGCCAGCTCACCTTCTCGGACAGGGCATACTGAAGCTTTCTTT.

The chain recombines TRBV6-5 with TRBJ2-7; a possible D gene is TRBD1 (5 bases). Germline CDR1 reads MNHEY; CDR2 reads SVGAGI. This CDR3 contains 14 residues. The ends were cut back, 4 bases at V and 2 bases at J, with 12 bases in the middle. Here the CDR3 reads CASSWAGRTYEQYF. Here the CDR3 DNA reads TGTGCCAGCAGTTGGGCAGGGCGAACCTACGAGCAGTACTTC.

V gene TRBV11-2 combines with J gene TRBJ2-2, with no clear D. The CDR3 length is 12 residues. The V end lost 4 bases, the J end lost 6 bases, and 6 bases lay between the germline ends. Germline CDR1 is SGHAT and CDR2 is FQNNGV. The CDR3 reads CASSSWAGELFF. The CDR3 bases are TGTGCCAGCAGCTCCTGGGCCGGGGAGCTGTTTTTT.

The chain couples TRBV6-6 to TRBJ2-7, with 7 bases matching TRBD1. V lost 5 bases, J lost 4 bases, and 8 bases stayed unmatched. Germline V gene sequence: CDR1 MNHNY, CDR2 SVGAGI (reference sequence). This CDR3 region has 14 residues. CDR3 residues: CASSEPGQPYEQYF. CDR3 nucleotide sequence: TGTGCCAGCAGTGAACCGGGACAGCCTTACGAGCAGTACTTC.

This clonotype appeared a few times. The rearrangement uses TRBV7-2 and TRBJ2-7; 8 bases are a match to TRBD2. The CDR3 has 12 residues. With V trimmed by 6 bases and J by 6 bases, 4 bases remained unmatched. Germline CDR1 is SGHTA and CDR2 is FQGNSA. Here the CDR3 reads CASRLAGGEQYF. The CDR3 DNA reads as TGTGCCAGCAGGCTGGCGGGGGGCGAGCAGTACTTC.

The chain is built from TRBV20-1 and TRBJ2-3; 7 bases align to TRBD2. Germline V lookup: CDR1 DFQATT, CDR2 SNEGSKA (reference sequence). V shed 5 bases, J shed 6 bases, and the junction held 8 bases outside the gene matches. The CDR3 contains 13 residues. For the CDR3, the DNA is TGCAGTGCTTGGACCCCCGGGGGGGATACGCAGTATTTT. This sequence encodes CSAWTPGGDTQYF.

This chain links TRBV6-5 with TRBJ2-7; D may be TRBD1 or TRBD2 (5 bases each). The CDR3 extends over 18 amino acids. Looked up from germline, CDR1 is MNHEY and CDR2 is SVGAGI. Trimming removed 4 bases at V and 2 bases at J, with 24 bases between. CDR3 sequence: CASSLSGRSPAWPYEQYV. CDR3 bases: TGTGCCAGCAGTTTATCAGGGAGATCCCCGGCTTGGCCCTACGAGCAGTACGTC.

The rearrangement uses TRBV29-1 and TRBJ2-1, with 8 bases lining up with TRBD1. Germline V CDR1 and CDR2: SQVTM, ANQGSEA. J lost 7 bases, V lost 8 bases, and 13 bases had no gene match. The CDR3 loop spans 14 amino acids. Written as DNA, the CDR3 is TGCAGCTCCCTACGGACAGGGCCAGGGAATGAGCAGTTCTTC. Translation gives CSSLRTGPGNEQFF.

This chain links TRBV4-1 with TRBJ1-2; 12 bases fit TRBD1. The junction had 4 bases not matched to a gene; V was cut back by 4 bases and J by 7 bases. This CDR3 contains 14 residues. Germline V CDR1 and CDR2: MGHRA, YSYEKL. The CDR3 DNA reads TGCGCCAGCAGCCTGGGACAGGGGGCGCTTGGCTACACCTTC. Its translation is CASSLGQGALGYTF.